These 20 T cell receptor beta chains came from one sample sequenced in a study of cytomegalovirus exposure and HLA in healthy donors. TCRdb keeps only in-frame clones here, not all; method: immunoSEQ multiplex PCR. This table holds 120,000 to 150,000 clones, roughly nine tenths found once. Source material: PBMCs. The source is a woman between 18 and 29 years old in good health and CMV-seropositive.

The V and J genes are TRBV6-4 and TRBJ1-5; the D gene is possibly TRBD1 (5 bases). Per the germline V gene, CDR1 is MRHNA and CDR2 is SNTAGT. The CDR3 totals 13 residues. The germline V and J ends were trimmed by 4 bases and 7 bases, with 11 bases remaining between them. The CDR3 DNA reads TGTGCCAGCAGTGGGGACTCTGGGCAGCCCCAGCATTTT. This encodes CASSGDSGQPQHF.

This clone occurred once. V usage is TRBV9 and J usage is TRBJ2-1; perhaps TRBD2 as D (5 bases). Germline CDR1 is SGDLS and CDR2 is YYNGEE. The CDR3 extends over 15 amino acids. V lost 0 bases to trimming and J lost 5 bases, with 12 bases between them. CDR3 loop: CASSVDGISNNEQFF. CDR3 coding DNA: TGTGCCAGCAGCGTAGACGGGATCTCAAACAATGAGCAGTTCTTC.

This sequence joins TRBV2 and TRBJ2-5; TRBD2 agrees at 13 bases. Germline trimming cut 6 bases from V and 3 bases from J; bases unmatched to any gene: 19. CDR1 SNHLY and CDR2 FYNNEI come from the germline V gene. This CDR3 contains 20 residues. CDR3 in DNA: TGTGCCAGCAGAACAACTGGAGGGACTAGCGGGATCCCCGGCGAAGAGACCCAGTACTTC. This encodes CASRTTGGTSGIPGEETQYF.

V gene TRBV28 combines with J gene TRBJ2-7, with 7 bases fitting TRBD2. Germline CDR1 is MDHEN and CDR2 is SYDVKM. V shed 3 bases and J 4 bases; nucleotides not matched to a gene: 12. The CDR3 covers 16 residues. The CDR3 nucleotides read TGTGCCAGCAGTTTTAGGAGCGGGACTGGGAAATACGAGCAGTACTTC. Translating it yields CASSFRSGTGKYEQYF.

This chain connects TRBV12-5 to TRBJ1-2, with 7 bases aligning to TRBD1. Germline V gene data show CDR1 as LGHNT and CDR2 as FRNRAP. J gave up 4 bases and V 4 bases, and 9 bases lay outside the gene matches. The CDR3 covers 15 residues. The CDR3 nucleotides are TGTGCTAGTGGTTGGTTGGGACAGAGGGGCTATGGCTACACCTTC. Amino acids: CASGWLGQRGYGYTF.

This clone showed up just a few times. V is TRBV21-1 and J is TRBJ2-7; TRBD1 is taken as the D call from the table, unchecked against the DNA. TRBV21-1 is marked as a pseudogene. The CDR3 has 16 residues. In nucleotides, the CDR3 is TGTGCCAGCACCAATGCCGGGACAGGGTGCACCTACGAGCAGTACTTC. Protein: CASTNAGTGCTYEQYF.

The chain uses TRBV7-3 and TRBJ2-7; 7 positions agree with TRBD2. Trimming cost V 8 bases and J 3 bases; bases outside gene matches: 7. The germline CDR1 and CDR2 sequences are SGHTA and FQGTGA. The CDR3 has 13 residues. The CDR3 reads CASAGVSSYEQYF. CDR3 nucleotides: TGTGCCAGCGCGGGGGTAAGTAGCTACGAGCAGTACTTC.

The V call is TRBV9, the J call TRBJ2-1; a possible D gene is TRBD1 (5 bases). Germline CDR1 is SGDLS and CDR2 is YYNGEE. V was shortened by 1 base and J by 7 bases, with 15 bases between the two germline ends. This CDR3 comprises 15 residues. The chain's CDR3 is CASSVRTAGRNEQFF. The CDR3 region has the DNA TGTGCCAGCAGCGTAAGAACGGCAGGGCGGAATGAGCAGTTCTTC. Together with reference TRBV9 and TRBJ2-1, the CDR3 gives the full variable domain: DSGVTQTPKHLITATGQRVTLRCSPRSGDLSVYWYQQSLDQGLQFLIQYYNGEERAKGNILERFSAQQFPDLHSELNLSSLELGDSALYFCASSVRTAGRNEQFFGPGTRLTVL.

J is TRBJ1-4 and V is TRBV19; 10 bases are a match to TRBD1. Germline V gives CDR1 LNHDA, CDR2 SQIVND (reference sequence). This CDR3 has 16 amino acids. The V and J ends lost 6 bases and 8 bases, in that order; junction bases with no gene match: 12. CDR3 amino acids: CASRLFGQGGREKLFF. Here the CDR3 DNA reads TGTGCCAGTAGACTCTTCGGACAGGGGGGTCGGGAAAAACTGTTTTTT.

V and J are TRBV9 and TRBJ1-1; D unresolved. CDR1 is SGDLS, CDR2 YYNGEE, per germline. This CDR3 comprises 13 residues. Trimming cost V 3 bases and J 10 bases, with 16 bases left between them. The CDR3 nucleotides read TGTGCCAGCAGCGAAGATCCAGGACTAAGAGCTTTCTTT. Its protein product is CASSEDPGLRAFF.

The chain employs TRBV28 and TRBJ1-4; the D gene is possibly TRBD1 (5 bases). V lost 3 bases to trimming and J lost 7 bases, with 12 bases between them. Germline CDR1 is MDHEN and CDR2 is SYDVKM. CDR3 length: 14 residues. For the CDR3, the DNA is TGTGCCAGCAGTTTCCTGCAGGGTGGTGAAAAACTGTTTTTT. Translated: CASSFLQGGEKLFF.

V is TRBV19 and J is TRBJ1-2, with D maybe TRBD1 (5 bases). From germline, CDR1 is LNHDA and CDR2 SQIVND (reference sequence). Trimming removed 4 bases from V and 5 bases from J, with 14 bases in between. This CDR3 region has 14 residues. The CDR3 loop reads CASSNPKGLYGYTF. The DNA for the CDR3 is TGTGCCAGTAGTAATCCGAAGGGGTTGTATGGCTACACCTTC. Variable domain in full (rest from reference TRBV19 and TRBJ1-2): DGGITQSPKYLFRKEGQNVTLSCEQNLNHDAMYWYRQDPGQGLRLIYYSQIVNDFQKGDIAEGYSVSREKKESFPLTVTSAQKNPTAFYLCASSNPKGLYGYTFGSGTRLTVV.

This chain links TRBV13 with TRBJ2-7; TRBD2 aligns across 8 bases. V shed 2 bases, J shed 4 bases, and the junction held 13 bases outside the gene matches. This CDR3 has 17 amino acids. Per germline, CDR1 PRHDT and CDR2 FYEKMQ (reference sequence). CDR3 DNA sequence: TGTGCCAGCAGCTTATACGGGACTAGTAGTCTGGTATACGAGCAGTACTTC. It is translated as CASSLYGTSSLVYEQYF.

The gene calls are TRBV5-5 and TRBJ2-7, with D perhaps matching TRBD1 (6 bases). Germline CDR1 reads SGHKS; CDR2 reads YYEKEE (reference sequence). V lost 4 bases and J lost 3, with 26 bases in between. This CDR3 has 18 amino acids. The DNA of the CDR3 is TGTGCCAGCAGCGCCGCCCGTACAGGGCCCCACGGTATCTACGAGCAGTACTTC. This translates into CASSAARTGPHGIYEQYF. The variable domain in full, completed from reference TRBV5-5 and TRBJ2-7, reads DAGVTQSPTHLIKTRGQQVTLRCSPISGHKSVSWYQQVLGQGPQFIFQYYEKEERGRGNFPDRFSARQFPNYSSELNVNALLLGDSALYLCASSAARTGPHGIYEQYFGPGTRLTVT.

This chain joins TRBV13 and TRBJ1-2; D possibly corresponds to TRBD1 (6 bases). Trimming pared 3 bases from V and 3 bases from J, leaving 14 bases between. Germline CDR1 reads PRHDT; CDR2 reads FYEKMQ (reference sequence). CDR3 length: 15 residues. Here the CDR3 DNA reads TGTGCCAGCAGCTTTAGTCAGGGGTACGACTATGGCTACACCTTC. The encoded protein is CASSFSQGYDYGYTF.

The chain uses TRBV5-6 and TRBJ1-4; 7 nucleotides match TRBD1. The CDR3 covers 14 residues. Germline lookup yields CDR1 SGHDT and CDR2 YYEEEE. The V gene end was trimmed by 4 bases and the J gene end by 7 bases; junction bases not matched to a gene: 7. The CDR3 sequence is CASSEGAPGEKLFF. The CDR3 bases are TGTGCCAGCAGCGAGGGGGCACCGGGTGAAAAACTGTTTTTT.

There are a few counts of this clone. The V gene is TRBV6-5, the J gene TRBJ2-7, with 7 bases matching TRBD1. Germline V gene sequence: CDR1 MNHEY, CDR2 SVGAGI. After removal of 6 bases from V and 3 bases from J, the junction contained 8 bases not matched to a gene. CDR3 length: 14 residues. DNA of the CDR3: TGTGCCAGCAGACCCCCCGCAGGGGGCTACGAGCAGTACTTC. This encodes CASRPPAGGYEQYF.

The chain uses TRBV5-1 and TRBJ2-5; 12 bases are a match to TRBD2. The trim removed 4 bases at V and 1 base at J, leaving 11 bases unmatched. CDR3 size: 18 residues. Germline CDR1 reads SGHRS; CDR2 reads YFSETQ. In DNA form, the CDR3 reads TGCGCCAGCAGCCCCGGGACTAGCGGGCGACCTCTCCAAGAGACCCAGTACTTC. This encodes CASSPGTSGRPLQETQYF. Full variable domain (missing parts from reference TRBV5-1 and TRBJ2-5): KAGVTQTPRYLIKTRGQQVTLSCSPISGHRSVSWYQQTPGQGLQFLFEYFSETQRNKGNFPGRFSGRQFSNSRSEMNVSTLELGDSALYLCASSPGTSGRPLQETQYFGPGTRLLVL.

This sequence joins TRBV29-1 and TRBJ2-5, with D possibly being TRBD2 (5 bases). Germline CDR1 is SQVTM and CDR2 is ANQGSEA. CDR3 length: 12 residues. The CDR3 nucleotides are TGCACTGGTAGCGTGGGCCAAGAGACCCAGTACTTC. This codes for CTGSVGQETQYF.

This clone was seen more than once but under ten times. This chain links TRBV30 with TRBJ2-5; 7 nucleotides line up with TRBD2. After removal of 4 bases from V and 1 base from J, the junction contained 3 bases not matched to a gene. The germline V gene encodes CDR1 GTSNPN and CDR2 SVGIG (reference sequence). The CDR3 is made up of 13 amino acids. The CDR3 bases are TGTGCCTGGAATCCTAGCGGCCAAGAGACCCAGTACTTC. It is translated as CAWNPSGQETQYF.